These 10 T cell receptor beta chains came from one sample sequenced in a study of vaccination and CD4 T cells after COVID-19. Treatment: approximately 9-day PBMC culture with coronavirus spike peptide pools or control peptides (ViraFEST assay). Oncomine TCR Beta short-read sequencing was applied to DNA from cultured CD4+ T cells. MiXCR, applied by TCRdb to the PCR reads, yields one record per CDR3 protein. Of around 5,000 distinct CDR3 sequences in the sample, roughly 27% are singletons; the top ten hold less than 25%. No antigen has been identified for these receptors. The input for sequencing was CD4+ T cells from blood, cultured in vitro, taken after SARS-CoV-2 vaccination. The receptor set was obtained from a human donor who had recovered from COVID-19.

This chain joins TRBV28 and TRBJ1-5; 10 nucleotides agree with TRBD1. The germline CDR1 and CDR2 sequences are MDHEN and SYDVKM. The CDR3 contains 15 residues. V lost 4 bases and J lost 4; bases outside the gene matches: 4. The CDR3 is CASSWGTGVNQPQHF. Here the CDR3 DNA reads TGTGCCAGCAGTTGGGGGACAGGGGTTAATCAGCCCCAGCATTTT.

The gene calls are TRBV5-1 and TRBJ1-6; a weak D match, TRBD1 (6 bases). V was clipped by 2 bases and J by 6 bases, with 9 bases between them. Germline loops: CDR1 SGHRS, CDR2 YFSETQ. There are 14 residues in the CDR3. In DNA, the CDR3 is TGCGCCAGCAGCTTAGCACAGGGTAATTCACCCCTCCACTTT. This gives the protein CASSLAQGNSPLHF. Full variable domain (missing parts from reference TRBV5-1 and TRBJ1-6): KAGVTQTPRYLIKTRGQQVTLSCSPISGHRSVSWYQQTPGQGLQFLFEYFSETQRNKGNFPGRFSGRQFSNSRSEMNVSTLELGDSALYLCASSLAQGNSPLHFGNGTRLTVT.

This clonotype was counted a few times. Here the CDR3 reads CASSLYPSGGGDTQYF. The CDR3 nucleotides read TGTGCCAGCAGCTTATATCCTAGCGGGGGGGGAGATACGCAGTATTTT. The chain recombines TRBV7-6 with TRBJ2-3, with 12 nucleotides matching TRBD2. The CDR3 totals 16 residues. With 2 bases clipped from V and 5 bases from J, the junction kept 5 bases outside the gene matches. Germline V gene data show CDR1 as SGHVS and CDR2 as FNYEAQ.

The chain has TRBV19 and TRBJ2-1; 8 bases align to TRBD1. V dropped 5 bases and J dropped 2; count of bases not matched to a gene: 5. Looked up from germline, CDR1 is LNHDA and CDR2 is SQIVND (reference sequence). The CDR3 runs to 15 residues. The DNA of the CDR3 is TGTGCCAGTAGTCCAGGACAGGGACCCTACAATGAGCAGTTCTTC. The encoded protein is CASSPGQGPYNEQFF.

CDR3 loop: CASSLWNTEAFF. As DNA, the CDR3 is TGTGCCAGCAGTTTATGGAACACTGAAGCTTTCTTT. The chain uses TRBV28 and TRBJ1-1, with no clear D. This CDR3 is 12 amino acids long. Trimming removed 0 bases from V and 1 base from J, with 0 bases in between. The germline V gene has CDR1 MDHEN and CDR2 SYDVKM.

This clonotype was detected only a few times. The CDR3 reads CASTVNPYGAFF. Here the CDR3 DNA reads TGTGCCAGCACCGTTAATCCCTATGGAGCTTTCTTT. The gene calls are TRBV28 and TRBJ1-1; no reliable D call. V lost 7 bases, J lost 10 bases, and 16 bases lay in between. CDR3 length: 12 residues. Germline V gene sequence: CDR1 MDHEN, CDR2 SYDVKM. Full variable domain (outside the CDR3, taken from reference TRBV28 and TRBJ1-1): DVKVTQSSRYLVKRTGEKVFLECVQDMDHENMFWYRQDPGLGLRLIYFSYDVKMKEKGDIPEGYSVSREKKERFSLILESASTNQTSMYLCASTVNPYGAFFGQGTRLTVV.

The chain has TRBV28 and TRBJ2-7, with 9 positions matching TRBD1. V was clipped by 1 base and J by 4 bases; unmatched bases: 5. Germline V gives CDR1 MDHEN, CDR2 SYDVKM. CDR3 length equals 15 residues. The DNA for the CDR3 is TGTGCCAGCAGTTTATTTAACAGGGGGCAATACGAGCAGTACTTC. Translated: CASSLFNRGQYEQYF.

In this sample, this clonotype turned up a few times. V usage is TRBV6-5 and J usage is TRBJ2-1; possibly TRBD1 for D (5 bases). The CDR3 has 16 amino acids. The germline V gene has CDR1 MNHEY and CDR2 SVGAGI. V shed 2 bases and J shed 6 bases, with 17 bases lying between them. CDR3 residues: CASSYRHRSVVNEQFF. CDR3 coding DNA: TGTGCCAGCAGTTACCGGCACAGGTCCGTGGTCAATGAGCAGTTCTTC.

Here the CDR3 reads CASNVAGRNTEAFF. DNA of the CDR3: TGTGCCAGCAATGTGGCAGGGAGGAACACTGAAGCTTTCTTT. The rearrangement joins TRBV28 to TRBJ1-1, with D possibly matching TRBD1 (5 bases). The CDR3 consists of 14 residues. The ends were cut back, 7 bases at V and 1 base at J, with 13 bases in the middle. Germline lookup yields CDR1 MDHEN and CDR2 SYDVKM.

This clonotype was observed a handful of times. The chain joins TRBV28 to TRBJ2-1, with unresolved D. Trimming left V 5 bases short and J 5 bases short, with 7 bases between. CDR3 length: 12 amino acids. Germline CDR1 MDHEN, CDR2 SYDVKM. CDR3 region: CASSLLHNEQFF. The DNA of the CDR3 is TGTGCCAGCAGTCTTCTCCACAATGAGCAGTTCTTC.